Reported below is one TCR beta chain. The data belong to a study of blood T cell repertoires in COVID-19. Study in general: Some COVID-19 samples were acute and others convalescent; all came from the United States, Italy and Spain.

With 0 bases removed from V and 4 bases from J, the gap between germline ends came to 7 bases. CDR1 SGHRS and CDR2 YFSETQ come from the germline V gene. The CDR3 has 13 residues. TCRdb's copy holds only in-frame clones and misses some; the assay was immunoSEQ multiplex PCR. The table has some 50,000 clones, 85% to 90% seen once. The receptor's source is a man aged 45-65 years with acute or convalescent COVID-19. The sequencing sample was made of peripheral blood. The chain carries TRBV5-1 and TRBJ1-2; no definite D call. CDR3 loop: CASSLDGLYGYTF. The DNA of the CDR3 is TGCGCCAGCAGCTTGGACGGACTCTATGGCTACACCTTC.